This is a list of T cell receptor beta chains from one sample in a study of cytomegalovirus exposure and HLA in healthy donors. Some clones are missing from TCRdb's copy, which holds only in-frame ones; the method was immunoSEQ multiplex PCR. The sample carries 140,000 or so clones, approximately 81% recorded once. Sample: PBMCs. The source is a woman in her 40s in good health and CMV-seropositive. Both conserved end residues are part of each CDR3. The D gene is left open where the match is weak. Rows give clone size only sometimes, using once, few, many, or a class for an expanded clone.

CDR3 | DNA | V | D | J | length | size
CASSKDRNYGYTF | TGTGCCAGCAGTAAAGACAGGAACTATGGCTACACCTTC | TRBV6-1 | . | TRBJ1-2 | 13 | few
CASTKGTPFYEQYF | TGTGCCAGTACTAAAGGGACACCTTTCTACGAGCAGTACTTC | TRBV19 | . | TRBJ2-7 | 14 | .
CASSQRQAGNSPLHF | TGCGCCAGCAGCCAAAGACAGGCTGGTAATTCACCCCTCCACTTT | TRBV4-3 | . | TRBJ1-6 | 15 | few
CASRATTEKLFF | TGCGCCAGCAGGGCAACGACAGAAAAACTGTTTTTT | TRBV10-1 | . | TRBJ1-4 | 12 | .
CASSLEATRVDQPQHF | TGTGCCAGCAGCTTAGAGGCAACCAGGGTAGATCAGCCCCAGCATTTT | TRBV11-2 | . | TRBJ1-5 | 16 | .
CASSRTGTRQETQYF | TGTGCCAGCAGCCGGACGGGGACTAGGCAAGAGACCCAGTACTTC | TRBV7-2 | TRBD2 | TRBJ2-5 | 15 | once
CASSQYTQNTEAFF | TGCGCCAGCAGCCAATATACTCAGAACACTGAAGCTTTCTTT | TRBV4-1 | . | TRBJ1-1 | 14 | .
CASSSDSWNGYTF | TGTGCCAGCAGTTCAGACAGCTGGAATGGCTACACCTTC | TRBV28 | . | TRBJ1-2 | 13 | .
CAWSRDFYEQYF | TGTGCCTGGAGTCGGGATTTCTACGAGCAGTACTTC | TRBV30 | . | TRBJ2-7 | 12 | .
CASSSLAESVTQYF | TGTGCCAGCAGTTCACTAGCGGAGAGCGTTACGCAGTATTTT | TRBV27 | TRBD2 | TRBJ2-3 | 14 | .
CSVEVGGSETQYF | TGCAGCGTTGAGGTAGGGGGATCAGAGACCCAGTACTTC | TRBV29-1 | . | TRBJ2-5 | 13 | .
CSVDQQGVGQYF | TGCAGCGTTGACCAACAGGGAGTAGGGCAGTACTTC | TRBV29-1 | . | TRBJ2-7 | 12 | once
CASSLIGGSYNEQFF | TGTGCCAGCAGCTTAATTGGAGGCTCCTACAATGAGCAGTTCTTC | TRBV7-3 | . | TRBJ2-1 | 15 | .
CASSTNGTTYSEQYF | TGTGCCAGCAGCACGAACGGGACTACATACAGCGAGCAGTACTTC | TRBV12-1 | . | TRBJ2-7 | 15 | few
CASSYSRQGGNTEAFF | TGTGCCAGCAGTTACTCCAGACAGGGGGGGAACACTGAAGCTTTCTTT | TRBV6-5 | TRBD1 | TRBJ1-1 | 16 | .
CASSPRTGAYEQYF | TGTGCTAGCAGCCCACGGACAGGCGCCTACGAGCAGTACTTC | TRBV5-6 | TRBD1 | TRBJ2-7 | 14 | .
CASSQDLAGAFEQYF | TGCGCCAGCAGCCAAGATCTAGCGGGGGCTTTCGAGCAGTACTTC | TRBV4-1 | TRBD2 | TRBJ2-7 | 15 | .
CASSFGSSPGYEQYF | TGTGCCAGCAGTTTCGGGAGCTCCCCGGGCTACGAGCAGTACTTC | TRBV27 | . | TRBJ2-7 | 15 | .
CASSPQGDYGYTF | TGCGCCAGCAGTCCACAGGGGGACTATGGCTACACCTTC | TRBV10-2 | TRBD1 | TRBJ1-2 | 13 | .